Sequencing of this T cell receptor beta chain was carried out in a study of T cells after yellow fever vaccination. The authors made TCR cDNA by 5'RACE template switching, adding a universal primer site and UMIs. TCRdb re-analysed the 5' RACE reads in MiXCR, keeping a single row per CDR3 protein. The sample yields a few hundred thousand distinct CDR3 sequences, about 7.1% seen once. Trimming left V 0 bases short and J 0 bases short, with 12 bases between. The CDR3 loop spans 17 amino acids. Germline V gene lookup returns CDR1 SGHRS and CDR2 YFSETQ. Here the sequenced sample was CD4+ T cells sorted from PBMCs, taken 15 days after the yellow fever booster vaccination. This TCR was recovered from a young man who received the YFV17D yellow fever vaccine. The chain uses TRBV5-1 and TRBJ2-2; TRBD2 is a possible D gene (5 bases). CDR3 bases: TGCGCCAGCAGCTTGGCCGCGCGACTACCGAACACCGGGGAGCTGTTTTTT. It yields the protein CASSLAARLPNTGELFF.